What follows are 14 T cell receptor beta chains derived from one specimen sequenced in a study of shared clonotypes between healthy human individuals. Only in-frame clones appear in the TCRdb table, and some are missing; sequencing was by immunoSEQ multiplex PCR. The table lists around 2.5 million clones, 90% to 95% of them singletons. The sample was naive CD4+ T cells from PBMCs. The subset denotes: CD45RA+ positively selected. All receptors derive from a man aged 18 to 29 in good health. Some clones in this sample may be carry-over from other donors' samples.

The chain employs TRBV7-9 and TRBJ2-3; the D is unclear. V was trimmed by 3 bases and J by 6 bases, leaving 7 bases between them. Germline V gene sequence: CDR1 SEHNR, CDR2 FQNEAQ (reference sequence). The CDR3 has 12 amino acids. The CDR3 DNA reads as TGTGCCAGCAGCTTTAGCCGGGATACGCAGTATTTT. Translating it yields CASSFSRDTQYF.

This sequence joins TRBV6-1 and TRBJ1-2, with D tentatively TRBD1 (6 bases). The CDR3 has 19 residues. Germline V gene lookup returns CDR1 MNHNS and CDR2 SASEGT. Trimming shortened V by 2 bases and J by 4 bases, and 26 bases separated the two germline ends. CDR3 loop: CASSERPATGSGSVYGYTF. DNA for the CDR3: TGTGCCAGCAGTGAACGTCCCGCAACAGGGAGTGGGTCTGTCTATGGCTACACCTTC.

The chain uses TRBV6-5 and TRBJ1-2; D gene unclear. The CDR3 contains 15 residues. V shed 0 bases and J shed 3 bases, with 11 bases lying between them. Germline V gene lookup returns CDR1 MNHEY and CDR2 SVGAGI. Here the CDR3 reads CASSYSIRTDYGYTF. In DNA form, the CDR3 reads TGTGCCAGCAGTTACTCGATTCGAACAGACTATGGCTACACCTTC.

The rearrangement uses TRBV6-1 and TRBJ1-2, with 9 positions matching TRBD1. CDR3 size: 16 residues. Trimming removed 4 bases from V and 5 bases from J; junction bases left unmatched: 11. Germline-derived CDR1 and CDR2 are MNHNS and SASEGT. The CDR3 protein is CASSGAWTGDFYGYTF. DNA for the CDR3: TGTGCCAGCAGTGGGGCATGGACAGGGGACTTTTATGGCTACACCTTC.

The chain has TRBV28 and TRBJ1-2; 10 positions match TRBD1. Germline V gene data show CDR1 as MDHEN and CDR2 as SYDVKM. With V trimmed by 7 bases and J by 4 bases, 6 bases remained unmatched. CDR3 length equals 14 residues. The CDR3 coding sequence is TGTGCCAGCATAAGGACAGGGGGGTTCTATGGCTACACCTTC. This gives the protein CASIRTGGFYGYTF.

This rearrangement joins TRBV4-1 to TRBJ2-2; 9 bases are a match to TRBD1. Per the germline V gene, CDR1 is MGHRA and CDR2 is YSYEKL. V lost 8 bases and J lost 4; bases outside the gene matches: 11. This CDR3 is 16 amino acids long. The CDR3 loop is CASRPGQGPFTGELFF. The CDR3 bases are TGCGCCAGCCGGCCGGGACAGGGCCCCTTCACCGGGGAGCTGTTTTTT.

The chain couples TRBV28 to TRBJ2-5; weak D call: TRBD2 (5 bases). V was cut by 5 bases and J by 0 bases, with 16 bases left in between. Germline V CDR1 and CDR2: MDHEN, SYDVKM. The CDR3 is 16 amino acids. This chain's CDR3 is CASSPPLSGYQETQYF. The CDR3 coding sequence is TGTGCCAGCAGTCCCCCCCTATCGGGGTACCAAGAGACCCAGTACTTC.

This clone was detected a few times. Within the sample, other DNA sequences also encode this same CDR3. CDR3: CASSLASGVGNQPQHF. In DNA, the CDR3 is TGTGCCAGCAGCTTAGCGTCCGGGGTGGGCAATCAGCCCCAGCATTTT. The V gene is TRBV7-9, the J gene TRBJ1-5; no clear D gene. The germline gives CDR1 SEHNR, CDR2 FQNEAQ (reference sequence). V was shortened by 0 bases and J by 2 bases, with 11 bases between the two germline ends. This CDR3 is 16 amino acids long.

The CDR3 coding sequence is TGTGCCAGCAGTTTATGGGCTAGCCCCACCTACGAGCAGTACTTC. Its translation is CASSLWASPTYEQYF. The rearrangement links TRBV28 to TRBJ2-7; tentative D call: TRBD2 (5 bases). The CDR3 length is 15 residues. V was clipped by 0 bases and J by 2 bases, with 11 bases between them. Germline V gene lookup returns CDR1 MDHEN and CDR2 SYDVKM.

V gene TRBV9 combines with J gene TRBJ2-7; D is uncertain. This CDR3 is 11 amino acids long. The germline V gene encodes CDR1 SGDLS and CDR2 YYNGEE. V dropped 2 bases and J dropped 10 bases, with 10 bases sitting between them. CDR3 sequence (DNA): TGTGCCAGCAGCGTTCACTCCCTCCAGTACTTC. It specifies CASSVHSLQYF.

The rearrangement links TRBV28 to TRBJ2-1, with D unresolved. The germline V gene encodes CDR1 MDHEN and CDR2 SYDVKM. V lost 1 base and J 10 bases, leaving 5 bases between the germline ends. This CDR3 is built from 11 residues. Here the CDR3 DNA reads TGTGCCAGCAGTTTATCTCTGGAGCAGTTCTTC. This gives the protein CASSLSLEQFF.

This clone was counted once. CDR3 loop: CASSLSSSQETQYF. The CDR3, as DNA: TGTGCCAGCAGCTTAAGTTCCAGCCAAGAGACCCAGTACTTC. The chain combines TRBV7-9 with TRBJ2-5; D not resolved. This CDR3 region has 14 residues. The germline V and J ends were trimmed by 2 bases and 1 base, with 8 bases remaining between them. CDR1 is SEHNR and CDR2 is FQNEAQ in the germline V gene (reference sequence).

The chain recombines TRBV6-5 with TRBJ2-5, with D possibly matching TRBD1 (6 bases). The end of the DNA aligns better with TRBJ2-7, so the J call may be wrong. Germline lookup yields CDR1 MNHEY and CDR2 SVGAGI. CDR3 length: 13 amino acids. The CDR3 nucleotides are TGTGCCAGCAGTGGACGAACAGGGATCGAGCAGTACTTC. Amino acid sequence: CASSGRTGIEQYF.

The chain links TRBV9 to TRBJ2-2; D possibly uses TRBD1 or TRBD2 (5 bases each). The CDR3 is 16 residues long. Germline V gene lookup returns CDR1 SGDLS and CDR2 YYNGEE. V was trimmed by 4 bases and J by 7 bases, leaving 20 bases between them. In DNA, the CDR3 is TGTGCCAGCAGCCCATCCGGGACCCCCTCGGGCGGGGAGCTGTTTTTT. Translation gives CASSPSGTPSGGELFF.